A selection of T cell receptor beta chains follows, all from one sample in a study of blood T cells in healthy people across ages. Via MiXCR, TCRdb re-called the 5' RACE reads, giving one row per CDR3 protein. The data show 1.4 million or so distinct CDR3 sequences, about 45% seen once. Sequencing used blood. Receptors were obtained from a woman in her late teens or twenties in good health. CDR3s include the opening cysteine and the closing phenylalanine or tryptophan. A D gene is named only where the DNA matches it firmly. The listing skips clone size in some rows; elsewhere it reads once, few, many or a size class.

v_gene	d_gene	len	abundance	j_gene	CDR3nt	CDR3aa
TRBV7-2	TRBD2	15	-	TRBJ2-1	TGTGCCAGCAGCCCCGGACTAGCGGGAGGGTGTGAGCAGTTCTTC	CASSPGLAGGCEQFF
TRBV28	-	12	-	TRBJ1-2	TGTGCCAGCAGTTTTGGGGATATGGGCTACACCTTC	CASSFGDMGYTF
TRBV27	-	11	-	TRBJ2-3	TGTGCCAGCAGTTCACAGGGAACACAGTATTTT	CASSSQGTQYF
TRBV25-1	-	17	few	TRBJ2-2	TGTGCCAGCAGTGAGCGTCCGGGGGACACCGGTACCGGGGAGCTGTTTTTT	CASSERPGDTGTGELFF
TRBV5-1	TRBD1	16	-	TRBJ1-1	TGCGCCAGCAGCCTCGCAAGAACGCAGGGGGCGAGTGGAGCTTTCTTT	CASSLARTQGASGAFF
TRBV20-1	-	15	-	TRBJ2-3	TGCAGTGCTAGCGGGAGCGGTTCGGGCACAGATACGCAGTATTTT	CSASGSGSGTDTQYF
TRBV10-3	TRBD2	18	-	TRBJ2-2	TGTGCCATCAAGCGGGAAACTAGCGGAGACTCGAACACCGGGGAGCTGTTTTTT	CAIKRETSGDSNTGELFF
TRBV11-2	-	16	-	TRBJ1-2	TGTGCCAGCAGCTCGGCCCTTCGGGGGCCGGGCTATGGCTACACCTTC	CASSSALRGPGYGYTF
TRBV7-9	-	15	many	TRBJ1-1	TGTGCCAGCAGCTTAGGTCGGGGACTGAACACTGAAGCTTTCTTT	CASSLGRGLNTEAFF
TRBV11-2	-	16	-	TRBJ2-1	TGTGCCAGCAGCTTAGACGCACAGGGTCCATACAATGAGCAGTTCTTC	CASSLDAQGPYNEQFF
TRBV12-3/TRBV12-4	TRBD1	16	once	TRBJ2-3	TGTGCCAGCAGTTTACCCGACAGGGGAATCACAGATACGCAGTATTTT	CASSLPDRGITDTQYF
TRBV2	-	12	few	TRBJ1-2	TGTGCCAGCAGTCGTCCCCCCGCGGGCTACACCTTC	CASSRPPAGYTF
TRBV20-1	-	16	few	TRBJ2-7	TGCAGTGCTAGCCGTCGCCGCGGGGCCGTTTTGGGCGAGCAGTACTTC	CSASRRRGAVLGEQYF
TRBV5-1	-	12	-	TRBJ1-1	TGCGCCAGCAGCTTGGCGAGCACTGGAGCTTTCTTT	CASSLASTGAFF
TRBV9	TRBD1	13	-	TRBJ1-6	TGTGCCAGCAGCAAGGACAGGTTCTCACCCCTCCACTTT	CASSKDRFSPLHF
TRBV12-3/TRBV12-4	-	14	-	TRBJ1-5	TGTGCCAGCAGTTTCCGGTTCGAAGATCAGCCCCAGCATTTT	CASSFRFEDQPQHF
TRBV19	-	16	-	TRBJ2-4	TGTGCCAGTAGTCCGTGGGACGGACTAGCCAAAAACATTCAGTACTTC	CASSPWDGLAKNIQYF
TRBV28	-	11	-	TRBJ1-2	TGTGCCAGCAGACGAGGGTTTGGCTACACCTTC	CASRRGFGYTF
TRBV10-3	TRBD2	16	-	TRBJ2-5	TGTGCCATCAGTCGACTAGCGGGAGTACCACGGGATGAGCAGTACTTC	CAISRLAGVPRDEQYF
TRBV3-1	-	14	-	TRBJ2-7	TGTGCCAGCAGCCCCACGCCGGGGTCCTACGAGCAGTACTTC	CASSPTPGSYEQYF
TRBV6-1	-	14	-	TRBJ1-1	TGTGCCAGCAGTGCGACAGTCAAGAACACTGAAGCTTTCTTT	CASSATVKNTEAFF
TRBV13	TRBD2	16	-	TRBJ2-1	TGTGCCAGCAGCTCAAGGACTAGCGGACTTTACAATGAGCAGTTCTTC	CASSSRTSGLYNEQFF